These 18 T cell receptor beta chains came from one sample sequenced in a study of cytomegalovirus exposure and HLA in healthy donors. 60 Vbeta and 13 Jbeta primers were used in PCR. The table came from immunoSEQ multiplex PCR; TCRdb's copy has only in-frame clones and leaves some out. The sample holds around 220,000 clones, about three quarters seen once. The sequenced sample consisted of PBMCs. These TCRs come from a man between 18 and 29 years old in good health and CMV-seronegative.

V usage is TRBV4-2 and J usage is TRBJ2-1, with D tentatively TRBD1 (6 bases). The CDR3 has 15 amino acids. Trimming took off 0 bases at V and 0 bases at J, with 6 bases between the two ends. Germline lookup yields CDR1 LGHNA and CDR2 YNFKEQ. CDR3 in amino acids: CASSQEQGSYNEQFF. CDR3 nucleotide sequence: TGTGCCAGCAGCCAAGAACAGGGCTCCTACAATGAGCAGTTCTTC.

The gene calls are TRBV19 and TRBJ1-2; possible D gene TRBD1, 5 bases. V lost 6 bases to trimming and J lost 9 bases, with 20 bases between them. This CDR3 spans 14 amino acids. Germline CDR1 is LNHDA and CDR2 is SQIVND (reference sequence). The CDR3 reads CASSIRALWESYTF. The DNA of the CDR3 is TGTGCCAGTAGCATCAGGGCGCTTTGGGAAAGCTACACCTTC.

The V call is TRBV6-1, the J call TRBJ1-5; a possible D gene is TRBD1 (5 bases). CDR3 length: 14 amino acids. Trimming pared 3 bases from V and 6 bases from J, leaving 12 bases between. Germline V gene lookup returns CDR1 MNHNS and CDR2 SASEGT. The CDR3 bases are TGTGCCAGCAGTGAGGGGGGATCTGCTCAGCCCCAGCATTTT. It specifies CASSEGGSAQPQHF.

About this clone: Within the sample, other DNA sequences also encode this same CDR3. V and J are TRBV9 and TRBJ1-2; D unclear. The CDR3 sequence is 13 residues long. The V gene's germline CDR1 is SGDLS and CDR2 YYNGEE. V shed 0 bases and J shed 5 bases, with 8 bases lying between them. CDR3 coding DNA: TGTGCCAGCAGCGTAGGAGGCGATTATGGCTACACCTTC. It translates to CASSVGGDYGYTF.

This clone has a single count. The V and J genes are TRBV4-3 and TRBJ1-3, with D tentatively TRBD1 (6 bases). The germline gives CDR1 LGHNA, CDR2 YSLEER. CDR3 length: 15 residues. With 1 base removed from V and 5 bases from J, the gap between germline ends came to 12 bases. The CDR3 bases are TGCGCCAGCAGCCAAGTTGGGCAGGGGAGAAACACCATATATTTT. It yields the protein CASSQVGQGRNTIYF.

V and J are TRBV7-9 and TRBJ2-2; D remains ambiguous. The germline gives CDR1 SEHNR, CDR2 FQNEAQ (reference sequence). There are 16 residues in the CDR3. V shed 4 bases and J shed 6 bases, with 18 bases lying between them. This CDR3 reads CASSSPKAPRAGELFF. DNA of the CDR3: TGTGCCAGCAGCTCTCCGAAGGCCCCTCGGGCCGGGGAGCTGTTTTTT.

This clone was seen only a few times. The CDR3 sequence is CASSLGTSLNEQYF. The DNA of the CDR3 is TGTGCCAGCAGTTTAGGGACTAGCCTCAACGAGCAGTACTTC. This chain links TRBV28 with TRBJ2-7; 9 nucleotides line up with TRBD2. Germline CDR1 MDHEN, CDR2 SYDVKM. Trimming took 2 bases from V and 5 from J; bases not matched to a gene: 4. This CDR3 is built from 14 residues. Together with reference TRBV28 and TRBJ2-7, the CDR3 gives the full variable domain: DVKVTQSSRYLVKRTGEKVFLECVQDMDHENMFWYRQDPGLGLRLIYFSYDVKMKEKGDIPEGYSVSREKKERFSLILESASTNQTSMYLCASSLGTSLNEQYFGPGTRLTVT.

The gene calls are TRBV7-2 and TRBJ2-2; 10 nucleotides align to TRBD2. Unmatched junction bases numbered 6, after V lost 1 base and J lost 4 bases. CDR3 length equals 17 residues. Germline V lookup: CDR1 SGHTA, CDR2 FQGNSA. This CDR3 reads CASSLGLAGVGTGELFF. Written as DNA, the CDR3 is TGTGCCAGCAGCTTAGGGCTAGCGGGAGTTGGCACCGGGGAGCTGTTTTTT. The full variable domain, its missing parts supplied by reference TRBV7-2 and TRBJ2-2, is GAGVSQSPSNKVTEKGKDVELRCDPISGHTALYWYRQSLGQGLEFLIYFQGNSAPDKSGLPSDRFSAERTGGSVSTLTIQRTQQEDSAVYLCASSLGLAGVGTGELFFGEGSRLTVL.

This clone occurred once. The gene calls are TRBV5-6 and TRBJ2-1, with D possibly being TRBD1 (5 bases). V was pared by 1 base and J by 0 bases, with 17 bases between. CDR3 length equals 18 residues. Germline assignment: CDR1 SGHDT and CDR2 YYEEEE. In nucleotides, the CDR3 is TGTGCCAGCAGCTTGCAGGGCCCCACGGACCTCTCCTACAATGAGCAGTTCTTC. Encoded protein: CASSLQGPTDLSYNEQFF. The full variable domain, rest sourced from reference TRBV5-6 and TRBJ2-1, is DAGVTQSPTHLIKTRGQQVTLRCSPKSGHDTVSWYQQALGQGPQFIFQYYEEEERQRGNFPDRFSGHQFPNYSSELNVNALLLGDSALYLCASSLQGPTDLSYNEQFFGPGTRLTVL.

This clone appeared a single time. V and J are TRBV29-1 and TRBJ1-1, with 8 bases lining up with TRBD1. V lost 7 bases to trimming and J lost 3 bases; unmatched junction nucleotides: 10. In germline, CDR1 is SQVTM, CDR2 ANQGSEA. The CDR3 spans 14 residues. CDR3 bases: TGCAGCGCCCGGACAGGGAGGCCCTACACTGAAGCTTTCTTT. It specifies CSARTGRPYTEAFF.

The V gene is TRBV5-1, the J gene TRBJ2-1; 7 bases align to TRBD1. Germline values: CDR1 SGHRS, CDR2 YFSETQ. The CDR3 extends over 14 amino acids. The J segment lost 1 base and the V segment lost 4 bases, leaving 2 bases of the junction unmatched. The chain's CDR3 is CASSGTVSYNEQFF. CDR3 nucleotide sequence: TGCGCCAGCAGCGGGACAGTTTCCTACAATGAGCAGTTCTTC.

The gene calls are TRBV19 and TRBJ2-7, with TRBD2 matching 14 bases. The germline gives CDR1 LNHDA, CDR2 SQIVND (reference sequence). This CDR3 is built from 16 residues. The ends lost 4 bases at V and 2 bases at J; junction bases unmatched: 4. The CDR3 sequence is CASSSGTSGGTYEQYF. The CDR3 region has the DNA TGTGCCAGTAGTAGCGGGACTAGCGGGGGTACCTACGAGCAGTACTTC.

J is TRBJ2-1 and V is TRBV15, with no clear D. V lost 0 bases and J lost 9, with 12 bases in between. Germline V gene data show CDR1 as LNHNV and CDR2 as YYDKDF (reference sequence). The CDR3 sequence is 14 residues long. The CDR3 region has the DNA TGTGCCACCAGCAGAGATGAGGCCAGAGGTGAGCAGTTCTTC. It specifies CATSRDEARGEQFF.

The CDR3 loop reads CASSLRQGALEGYTF. The CDR3 coding sequence is TGTGCCAGCAGCCTCAGACAGGGGGCGTTGGAAGGCTACACCTTC. The chain links TRBV7-2 to TRBJ1-2, with 10 bases identical to TRBD1. CDR1 and CDR2 (germline): SGHTA, FQGNSA. Losses at the gene ends were 5 bases for V and 8 bases for J; bases not matched to a gene: 11. The CDR3 sequence is 15 residues long.

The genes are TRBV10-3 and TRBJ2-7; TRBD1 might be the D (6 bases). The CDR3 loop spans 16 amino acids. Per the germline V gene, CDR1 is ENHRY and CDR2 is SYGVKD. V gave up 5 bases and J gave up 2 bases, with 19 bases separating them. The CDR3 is CAISWGRTEKTYEQYF. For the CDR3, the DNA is TGTGCCATCAGTTGGGGCCGGACAGAAAAAACCTACGAGCAGTACTTC.

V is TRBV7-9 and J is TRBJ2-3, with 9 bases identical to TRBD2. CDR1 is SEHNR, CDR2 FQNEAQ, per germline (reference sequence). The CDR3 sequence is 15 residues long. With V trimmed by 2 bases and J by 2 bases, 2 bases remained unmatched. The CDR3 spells CASSLSSGNTDTQYF. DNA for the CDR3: TGTGCCAGCAGCTTATCTAGCGGGAACACAGATACGCAGTATTTT. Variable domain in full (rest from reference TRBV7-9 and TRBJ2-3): DTGVSQNPRHKITKRGQNVTFRCDPISEHNRLYWYRQTLGQGPEFLTYFQNEAQLEKSRLLSDRFSAERPKGSFSTLEIQRTEQGDSAMYLCASSLSSGNTDTQYFGPGTRLTVL.

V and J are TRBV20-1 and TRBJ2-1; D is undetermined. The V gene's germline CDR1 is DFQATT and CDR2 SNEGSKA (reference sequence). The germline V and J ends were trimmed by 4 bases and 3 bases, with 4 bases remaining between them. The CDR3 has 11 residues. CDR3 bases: TGCAGTGCTACTAGCTACAATGAGCAGTTCTTC. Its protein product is CSATSYNEQFF.

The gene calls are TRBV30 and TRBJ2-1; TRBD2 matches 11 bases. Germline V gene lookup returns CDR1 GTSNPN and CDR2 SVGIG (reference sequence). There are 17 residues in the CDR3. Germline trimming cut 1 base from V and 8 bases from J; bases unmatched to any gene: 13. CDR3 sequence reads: CAWSGGSGGASIYEQFF. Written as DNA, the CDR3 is TGTGCCTGGAGTGGGGGTAGCGGGGGGGCCAGTATCTATGAGCAGTTCTTC. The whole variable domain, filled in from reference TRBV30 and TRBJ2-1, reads SQTIHQWPATLVQPVGSPLSLECTVEGTSNPNLYWYRQAAGRGLQLLFYSVGIGQISSEVPQNLSASRPQDRQFILSSKKLLLSDSGFYLCAWSGGSGGASIYEQFFGPGTRLTVL.